Detailed here is one T cell receptor (beta chain). The clone's antigen remains unknown. Within one base of it there is no much larger clone, and no base qualities were kept. The sample comes from a study of T cells in Graves' hyperthyroidism and ophthalmopathy (dated by TCRdb to between 2018 and 2020). Turning to the overall study: Peripheral blood samples were taken at initial diagnosis, before any treatment was given. To identify TCR V-J signatures that set the groups apart, the researchers used a discovery cohort of 100 or so patients, made up of approximately 43 with Graves' ophthalmopathy and 57 with stable Graves' hyperthyroidism. Whether ophthalmopathy could be predicted prospectively was tested in an independent validation cohort made up of about 20 hyperthyroidism patients plus 17 patients who later progressed to ophthalmopathy. The 75 to 100 discovery patients were randomly divided into training and test sets at a 7:3 ratio. The study also compared thyroid tissue and blood T-cell repertoires from about 6 Graves' hyperthyroidism patients. After sampling, hyperthyroidism patients received methimazole starting at 30 mg daily, and ophthalmopathy patients received high-dose intravenous methylprednisolone. TCR Vbeta CDR3 sequencing of 120 to 150 peripheral blood samples (43 ophthalmopathy, 75 hyperthyroidism and around 17 progressor patients) is reported in the paper. Broader findings and caveats from the paper: No statistical method was used to fix the sample size in advance, and group allocation was not hidden from the investigators. During validation, the model predicted progression to ophthalmopathy a median of roughly six months ahead of onset, with almost 71% sensitivity and 72% to 80% specificity. A 13 V-J signature model separated ophthalmopathy from stable hyperthyroidism, with just over 85% sensitivity and just under 84% specificity in cross-validation and 80%/75% in testing. Blood samples also contained most of the expanded thyroid clonotypes (frequency above 0.001), which suggests that blood repertoires may reflect thyroid immune responses.

TCR beta CDR3 regions were amplified from RNA transcripts. The first round of RT-PCR for the TCR CDR3 was performed with the HTBI primer set and the Qiagen OneStep RT-PCR kit. The libraries were constructed in a second round of multiplex PCR and then size-selected and purified. The libraries were sequenced on an Illumina HiSeq2000 using paired-end 100 bp reads. On the study's bioinformatics: SOAPnuke was used to process the raw data, with reads discarded if the reads contained adapters or uncalled bases, had a mean Phred below 15, or lacked an exact constant-primer or identifier match. High-quality paired reads were merged using COPE v1.2.5, and each unique nucleotide sequence was defined as a clonotype. MiTCR v1.1 was used to align the clonotypes against IMGT TRBV, TRBD and TRBJ reference segments. The analysis was restricted to V-J combinations with a frequency above 0.0001, which together covered just over 99% of the repertoires. A TCS score was defined as the ratio between F50 (clonal expansion) and ExV (chaos), using BLOSUM62-based TCRdist between CDR3 peptides within each V-J. Welch's t-statistics and random forest reduced fewer than 550 V-J features to under 15, which were used in a naive Bayes classifier (R e1071). TCRdb reprocessed the public reads (quality trimming at Q25 with fastp, clone calling with MiXCR) and kept in-frame beta chains. Each record represents a unique CDR3 protein, reported with the most common genes and DNA among its rows. The V and J calls come from TCRdb's annotation, not from the publication. The sample profile shows 700,000 or so distinct CDR3 sequences; around 15% of them were found once. Around 7.7% of the sample comes from the top ten.

CDR1 and CDR2, per the germline V gene, are KGHDR and SFDVKD. Unmatched junction bases come to 6, with V trimmed by 6 bases and J by 6 bases. Counted from cysteine to phenylalanine, this CDR3 has 16 amino acids. CDR3 DNA is the only sequence kept; it has 48 bases, read in frame from the first base. Stable Graves' hyperthyroidism was defined as the absence of progression to ophthalmopathy over 18 months of follow-up. Hyperthyroidism patients were newly diagnosed, had a disease duration of under 2 months, and were aged 18 to 65 years. Any patient with an uncontrolled infection, another autoimmune disease, pregnancy or lactation was excluded. Clinical symptoms, serum thyroxine and TRAb, thyroid ultrasound, and orbital computed tomography formed the basis for the diagnoses. PBMCs were isolated from 8 to 10 ml of fresh peripheral blood by Ficoll-Paque density gradient centrifugation. Total RNA was extracted with Trizol reagent, and quality was checked on an Agilent 2100 Bioanalyzer.

The sequence links TRBV24-1 to TRBJ2-1; 14 central bases correspond to TRBD2. The specimen was blood. This receptor was identified in a young man with Graves' hyperthyroidism. The sequenced DNA: TGTGCCACCAGTCCACACGGGACTAGCGGGAGCAATGAGCAGTTCTTC. Translated, this gives CATSPHGTSGSNEQFF.